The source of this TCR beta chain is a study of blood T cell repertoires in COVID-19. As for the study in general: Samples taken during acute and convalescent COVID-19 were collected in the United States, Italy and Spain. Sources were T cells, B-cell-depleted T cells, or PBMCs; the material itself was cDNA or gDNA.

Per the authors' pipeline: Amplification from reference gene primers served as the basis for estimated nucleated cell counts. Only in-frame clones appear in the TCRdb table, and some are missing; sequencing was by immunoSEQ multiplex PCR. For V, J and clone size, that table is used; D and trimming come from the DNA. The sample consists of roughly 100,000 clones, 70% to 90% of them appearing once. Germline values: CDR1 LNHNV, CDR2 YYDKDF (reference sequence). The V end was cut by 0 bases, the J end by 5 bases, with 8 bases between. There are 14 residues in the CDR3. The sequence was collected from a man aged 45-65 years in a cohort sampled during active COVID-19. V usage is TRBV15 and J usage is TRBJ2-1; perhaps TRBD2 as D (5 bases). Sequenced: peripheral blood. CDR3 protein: CATSRDGGNNEQFF. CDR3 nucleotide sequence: TGTGCCACCAGCAGAGATGGAGGTAACAATGAGCAGTTCTTC.